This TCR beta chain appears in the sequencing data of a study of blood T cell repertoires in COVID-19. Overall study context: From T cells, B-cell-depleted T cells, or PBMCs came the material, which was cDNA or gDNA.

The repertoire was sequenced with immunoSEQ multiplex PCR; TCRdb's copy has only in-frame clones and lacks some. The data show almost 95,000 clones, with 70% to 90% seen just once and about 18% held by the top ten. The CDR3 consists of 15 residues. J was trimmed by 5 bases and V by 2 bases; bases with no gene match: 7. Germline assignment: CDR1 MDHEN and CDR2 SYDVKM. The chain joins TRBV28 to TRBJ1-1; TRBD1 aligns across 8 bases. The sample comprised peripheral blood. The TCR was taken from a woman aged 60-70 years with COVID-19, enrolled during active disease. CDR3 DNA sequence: TGTGCCAGCAGTTTAACTTCAGGGGGCTGGACTGAAGCTTTCTTT. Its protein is CASSLTSGGWTEAFF.